This T cell receptor beta chain was sequenced for a study of response to subunit inactivated influenza vaccine. TCRdb passed the RT-PCR reads through MiXCR, listing each CDR3 protein once. This sample yields about 540,000 distinct CDR3 sequences, of which around 21% are seen a single time; 2.5% to 3% belongs to the top ten. The germline V gene encodes CDR1 MGHRA and CDR2 YSYEKL. J was trimmed by 2 bases and V by 1 base; bases with no gene match: 3. The CDR3 covers 15 residues. These data were also reused for a study on T cells expressing NK-cell markers. That paper adds: What made the TCR beta cDNA was 5'RACE template switching with UMIs. The TCR beta repertoires originated in sorted CD3+CD56+NKG2C+, CD3+CD56+NKG2C- and CD3+CD56-NKG2C+ T cells. HCMV serostatus: most of the eight sequenced donors positive, one negative. In four donors, dominant clonotypes made up about 25-60.1% of CD3+CD56-NKG2C+ cells. HCMV specificity of the expanded NKG2C+ T cell clones was not established.

The sequence came from a middle-aged man who received an inactivated influenza vaccine. The rearrangement links TRBV4-1 to TRBJ2-3; 7 nucleotides line up with TRBD1. The sequencing used CD4+ T cells sorted from PBMCs, collected 11 to 12 days after vaccination. CDR3 DNA: TGCGCCAGCAGCCAAGTGGGACAGACCACAGATACGCAGTATTTT. The encoded protein is CASSQVGQTTDTQYF.